A single sample gave rise to the 30 T cell receptor beta chains below, sequenced in a study of T cells after yellow fever vaccination. Via MiXCR, TCRdb re-called the 5' RACE reads, giving one row per CDR3 protein. The sample consists of about 320,000 distinct CDR3 sequences, around 13% of them appearing once. The sample here was CD4+ T cells sorted from PBMCs, taken 15 days after the yellow fever booster vaccination. Receptor source: a man younger than 30 who received the YFV17D yellow fever vaccine.

This clonotype was seen a few times. The chain has TRBV5-5 and TRBJ1-1; TRBD1 agrees at 7 bases. The V segment lost 5 bases and the J segment 0 bases; nucleotides outside the gene matches: 10. Germline loops: CDR1 SGHKS, CDR2 YYEKEE (reference sequence). There are 16 residues in the CDR3. CDR3 in DNA: TGTGCCAGCAGGCTCATTCCCGGGACAGTGAACACTGAAGCTTTCTTT. It encodes CASRLIPGTVNTEAFF.

V usage is TRBV7-6 and J usage is TRBJ2-3; possible D gene TRBD2, 5 bases. CDR1 and CDR2 from the germline V gene are SGHVS and FNYEAQ. The V gene lost 3 bases and the J gene lost 5 bases, with 12 bases spanning the gap. The CDR3 is 14 amino acids. CDR3 residues: CASSFQFRGDTQYF. The CDR3 bases are TGTGCCAGCAGCTTCCAATTTCGGGGAGATACGCAGTATTTT.

The V call is TRBV3-1, the J call TRBJ2-2; D not certain. V was cut by 6 bases and J by 1 base, with 9 bases left in between. The CDR3 loop spans 14 amino acids. From germline, CDR1 is LGHDT and CDR2 YNNKEL (reference sequence). The CDR3 sequence: CASRLEGNTGELFF. DNA of the CDR3: TGTGCCAGCAGGCTGGAAGGGAACACCGGGGAGCTGTTTTTT.

This clonotype was seen just once. The chain combines TRBV20-1 with TRBJ1-4; D call uncertain. The germline gives CDR1 DFQATT, CDR2 SNEGSKA (reference sequence). The CDR3 runs 16 residues. V dropped 6 bases and J dropped 5 bases, with 22 bases sitting between them. CDR3 region: CSAAPVAAAENEKLFF. DNA for the CDR3: TGCAGTGCAGCCCCTGTCGCGGCGGCTGAGAATGAAAAACTGTTTTTT.

This clonotype was detected many times. Mismatch with germline at one junction end may stem from a read error. J is TRBJ2-2 and V is TRBV20-1; 7 bases match TRBD1. This CDR3 comprises 14 residues. The V gene's germline CDR1 is DFQATT and CDR2 SNEGSKA (reference sequence). The CDR3 reads CSATEGAKTGELFF. CDR3 coding DNA: TGCAGCGCCACCGAGGGGGCGAAAACCGGGGAGCTGTTTTTT.

The chain recombines TRBV20-1 with TRBJ2-1, with 8 bases that match TRBD2. Per the germline V gene, CDR1 is DFQATT and CDR2 is SNEGSKA (reference sequence). The CDR3 has 14 amino acids. The trim removed 6 bases at V and 4 bases at J, leaving 8 bases unmatched. This CDR3 reads CSAMGSGGYNEQFF. The CDR3 nucleotides read TGCAGTGCCATGGGGAGCGGGGGTTACAATGAGCAGTTCTTC.

The rearrangement joins TRBV20-1 to TRBJ1-5; a weak D match, TRBD1 (6 bases). The ends were cut back, 3 bases at V and 3 bases at J, with 15 bases in the middle. CDR3 length: 15 residues. Germline V gene data show CDR1 as DFQATT and CDR2 as SNEGSKA (reference sequence). The CDR3 sequence is CSASSGGWHNQPQHF. The DNA for the CDR3 is TGCAGTGCTAGTTCCGGGGGCTGGCACAATCAGCCCCAGCATTTT.

This clonotype was observed a few times. The CDR3 DNA follows: TGTGCCAGCAGCGCCCAGGGGGCGCGGTTTGGCTACACCTTC. Translated, it gives CASSAQGARFGYTF. The rearrangement links TRBV9 to TRBJ1-2; 8 positions match TRBD1. This CDR3 has 14 amino acids. J lost 7 bases, V lost 3 bases, and 8 bases had no gene match. CDR1 is SGDLS and CDR2 is YYNGEE in the germline V gene.

This clonotype was counted only a few times. This chain joins TRBV27 and TRBJ2-7, with 10 nucleotides matching TRBD1. The CDR3 is 17 residues long. Germline-derived CDR1 and CDR2 are MNHEY and SMNVEV (reference sequence). The trim removed 6 bases at V and 3 bases at J, leaving 14 bases unmatched. The CDR3 DNA is TGTGCCAGCAGAATACGACCCGGGACAGGGGCCCACTACGAGCAGTACTTC. Protein: CASRIRPGTGAHYEQYF.

This rearrangement joins TRBV27 to TRBJ2-7, with D uncertain. V was shortened by 1 base and J by 5 bases, with 12 bases between the two germline ends. Germline V lookup: CDR1 MNHEY, CDR2 SMNVEV (reference sequence). The CDR3 totals 14 residues. Here the CDR3 DNA reads TGTGCCAGCAGTTTATTACGAGGAGCCCACGAGCAGTACTTC. Translated, it gives CASSLLRGAHEQYF.

The chain couples TRBV20-1 to TRBJ1-5; D gene ambiguous. The CDR3 totals 13 residues. The V gene lost 3 bases and the J gene lost 5 bases, with 11 bases spanning the gap. Per the germline V gene, CDR1 is DFQATT and CDR2 is SNEGSKA (reference sequence). This CDR3 is CSASGVEDQPQHF. The CDR3 DNA sequence: TGCAGTGCTAGTGGGGTTGAGGATCAGCCCCAGCATTTT.

This clonotype appeared many times. In DNA form, the CDR3 reads TGCAGTGCTGCCTCTAGCTACGAGCAGTACGTC. It is translated as CSAASSYEQYV. This chain joins TRBV20-1 and TRBJ2-7; no firm D call. CDR3 length: 11 residues. Germline V gene data show CDR1 as DFQATT and CDR2 as SNEGSKA (reference sequence). The germline V and J ends were trimmed by 5 bases and 3 bases, with 8 bases remaining between them.

The V gene is TRBV4-3, the J gene TRBJ2-3; 12 nucleotides agree with TRBD1. The CDR3 consists of 16 residues. The germline gives CDR1 LGHNA, CDR2 YSLEER. After removal of 4 bases from V and 3 bases from J, the junction contained 5 bases not matched to a gene. The CDR3 DNA sequence: TGCGCCAGCAGCCGGGACAGGGGGCAGGGGACAGATACGCAGTATTTT. The encoded protein is CASSRDRGQGTDTQYF.

The DNA of the CDR3 is TGTGCCAGCAGCTTAGGAATGGGGGGCTATGGCTACACCTTC. Its translation: CASSLGMGGYGYTF. V gene TRBV7-2 combines with J gene TRBJ1-2, with a possible D match to TRBD1 (5 bases). Germline V gene sequence: CDR1 SGHTA, CDR2 FQGNSA. This CDR3 is built from 14 residues. Trimming stripped 1 base from V and 4 bases from J, with 10 bases between.

A word on this clonotype: The junction shows a germline mismatch at one end, possibly a read error. The chain combines TRBV12-3 or TRBV12-4 with TRBJ2-7; a possible D gene is TRBD2 (5 bases). The CDR3 consists of 13 residues. The CDR3 is CAIRGQASSEQYF. CDR3 bases: TGTGCCATCCGAGGGCAGGCGTCCTCCGAGCAGTACTTC.

V is TRBV21-1 and J is TRBJ2-7; the D call TRBD2 from the table was never checked on the DNA. TRBV21-1 is a recognized pseudogene. This CDR3 has 15 residues. CDR3 loop: CASSRTSGTSYEQYV. CDR3 bases: TGTGCCAGCAGCAGGACTAGCGGTACCTCCTACGAGCAGTACGTC.

CDR3 coding DNA: TGTGCCAGCAATACTTTAGCGGGTCTGGAGACCCAGTACTTC. Translated: CASNTLAGLETQYF. This chain uses TRBV6-6 with TRBJ2-5; 7 positions agree with TRBD2. This CDR3 spans 14 amino acids. From germline, CDR1 is MNHNY and CDR2 SVGAGI (reference sequence). Germline trimming cut 7 bases from V and 5 bases from J; bases unmatched to any gene: 10.

The V gene is TRBV5-1, the J gene TRBJ2-2; the match to TRBD1 covers 10 bases. The CDR3 is 14 amino acids. Germline V gives CDR1 SGHRS, CDR2 YFSETQ. After removal of 5 bases from V and 7 bases from J, the junction contained 5 bases not matched to a gene. The CDR3 sequence is CASSRDRGNGELFF. In DNA, the CDR3 is TGCGCCAGCAGTCGGGACAGGGGTAACGGGGAGCTGTTTTTT.

The J gene is TRBJ1-2, the V gene TRBV4-1; perhaps TRBD1 as D (5 bases). Trimming left V 2 bases short and J 4 bases short, with 11 bases between. In germline, CDR1 is MGHRA, CDR2 YSYEKL. The CDR3 spans 14 residues. The CDR3 region has the DNA TGCGCCAGCAGCCAACCGGGGCGCAGCTATGGCTACACCTTC. Amino acids: CASSQPGRSYGYTF.

The chain couples TRBV20-1 to TRBJ1-2; 11 positions agree with TRBD1. Trimming removed 4 bases from V and 7 bases from J; junction bases left unmatched: 8. The germline gives CDR1 DFQATT, CDR2 SNEGSKA (reference sequence). The CDR3 is made up of 14 amino acids. Here the CDR3 reads CSAKGTGGHGGYTF. The CDR3 region has the DNA TGCAGTGCTAAAGGGACAGGGGGACATGGTGGCTACACCTTC.

This rearrangement joins TRBV21-1 to TRBJ2-2; TRBD2, as called in the table, went unchecked against the DNA. TRBV21-1 is a pseudogene. There are 16 residues in the CDR3. CDR3 nucleotide sequence: TGTGCCAGCAGCAAACGCCCAGCGGGGGGGCCGTGGGAGCTGTTTTTT. It translates to CASSKRPAGGPWELFF.

The gene calls are TRBV6-2 or TRBV6-3 and TRBJ1-5; TRBD1 might be the D (6 bases). The CDR3 extends over 14 amino acids. V was clipped by 3 bases and J by 7 bases, with 13 bases between them. Germline V gives CDR1 MNHEY, CDR2 SVGEGT. The CDR3 nucleotides are TGTGCCAGCAGTTATGGGGGCTTCGGGCAGCCCCAGCATTTT. Its protein is CASSYGGFGQPQHF.

The V call is TRBV20-1, the J call TRBJ2-7; 8 positions agree with TRBD2. Looked up from germline, CDR1 is DFQATT and CDR2 is SNEGSKA (reference sequence). There are 15 residues in the CDR3. V was clipped by 3 bases and J by 2 bases; unmatched bases: 9. DNA of the CDR3: TGCAGTGCTAGGGGTCGTGGCGGGGGGACCTACGAGCAGTACTTC. Protein product: CSARGRGGGTYEQYF.

The J gene is TRBJ2-7, the V gene TRBV6-2 or TRBV6-3; 10 positions match TRBD1. The CDR3 covers 15 residues. Trimming cost V 4 bases and J 4 bases; bases outside gene matches: 7. The germline V gene encodes CDR1 MNHEY and CDR2 SVGEGT. The CDR3 spells CASSSMTGGGYEQYF. In nucleotides, the CDR3 is TGTGCCAGCAGTTCCATGACAGGGGGCGGGTACGAGCAGTACTTC.

This clonotype was found a few times. The chain joins TRBV7-2 to TRBJ2-3; maybe TRBD2 (6 bases). Trimming cost V 5 bases and J 1 base, with 16 bases left between them. Germline-derived CDR1 and CDR2 are SGHTA and FQGNSA. The CDR3 has 16 amino acids. For the CDR3, the DNA is TGTGCCAGCAGCCGATCACTAGCCCCAGGCACAGATACGCAGTATTTT. Its translation: CASSRSLAPGTDTQYF.

The genes are TRBV19 and TRBJ2-1; 8 bases are a match to TRBD2. Germline assignment: CDR1 LNHDA and CDR2 SQIVND (reference sequence). The V and J ends lost 6 bases and 8 bases, in that order; junction bases with no gene match: 12. CDR3 size: 15 residues. The CDR3, as DNA: TGTGCCAGTAGCCCCGGGACTAGGGGGGTCGATGAGCAGTTCTTC. As protein: CASSPGTRGVDEQFF.

The CDR3 sequence is CAISAGGGPDTQYF. The CDR3 region has the DNA TGTGCCATCAGTGCAGGGGGGGGCCCAGATACGCAGTATTTT. The chain has TRBV10-3 and TRBJ2-3, with D perhaps being TRBD1 or TRBD2 (7 bases each). Germline V gene sequence: CDR1 ENHRY, CDR2 SYGVKD. V lost 4 bases, J lost 4 bases, and 12 bases lay in between. The CDR3 length is 14 residues.

This sequence joins TRBV7-8 and TRBJ2-5; TRBD1 matches at 8 bases. The junction had 8 bases not matched to a gene; V was cut back by 5 bases and J by 0 bases. The CDR3 has 16 amino acids. Germline V gives CDR1 SGHVS, CDR2 FQNEAQ. CDR3 residues: CASSHDRGSYQETQYF. For the CDR3, the DNA is TGTGCCAGCAGCCATGACAGGGGTAGTTACCAAGAGACCCAGTACTTC.

J is TRBJ2-3 and V is TRBV20-1; 8 nucleotides line up with TRBD2. The CDR3 runs 16 residues. With 6 bases clipped from V and 4 bases from J, the junction kept 15 bases outside the gene matches. CDR1 and CDR2 (germline): DFQATT, SNEGSKA (reference sequence). DNA of the CDR3: TGCAGTGCCACCGCCGCCCTAGCGGGCGAGGCAGATACGCAGTATTTT. It encodes CSATAALAGEADTQYF.

The chain recombines TRBV9 with TRBJ2-5; D might be TRBD1 (5 bases). V was pared by 1 base and J by 3 bases, with 10 bases between. In germline, CDR1 is SGDLS, CDR2 YYNGEE. This CDR3 is built from 14 residues. CDR3 coding DNA: TGTGCCAGCAGCGTAAGGGGCCAGGAAGAGACCCAGTACTTC. It encodes CASSVRGQEETQYF.